This record concerns one T cell receptor beta chain sequence. Its antigen is still unknown. In the PCR, 60 Vbeta and 13 Jbeta primers were used. Repertoires were generated with immunoSEQ multiplex PCR, while TCRdb's copy carries only in-frame clones and drops some. Of 60,000 or so clones in the sample, approximately 80% are singletons; the top ten hold about 3.6%. The data belong to a study of cytomegalovirus exposure and HLA in healthy donors. Study-level information: One earlier analysis, a look at roughly 170 million T cells, found 100 million to 130 million unique TCR beta sequences.

Trimming took off 5 bases at V and 4 bases at J, with 17 bases between the two ends. Looked up from germline, CDR1 is MNHEY and CDR2 is SMNVEV (reference sequence). The CDR3 runs 15 residues. General observations from the study: TCR beta sequences numbering around 15,000 were associated with HLA alleles at 0.05 false discovery rate in a later analysis. Later analysis reportedly placed an Asian-associated ancestry cluster below the roughly 680-donor mean in N-insertions. Most sequenced TCRs were rare (though some public TCRs occurred in many donors).

This receptor was obtained from a woman aged 40 to 50 in good health and CMV-seropositive. This rearrangement joins TRBV27 to TRBJ1-2, with D tentatively TRBD1 (6 bases). Sequenced input: PBMCs. This CDR3 reads CASSSTYRVGYGYTF. The DNA of the CDR3 is TGTGCCAGCAGTAGCACCTACAGGGTCGGCTATGGCTACACCTTC.